This paragraph covers one T cell receptor beta chain sequence. Its cognate antigen is unknown. A junction end diverges from the germline sequence, so it may reflect a read error. This record comes from a study of post-analysis software for immune sequencing data. Study in general: The disease courses covered relapsing-remitting, secondary progressive and progressive-relapsing multiple sclerosis.

The study's findings and limits: There were four or five TRBV segments more frequent in patients than controls, and TRBV5-6, TRBV5-1 and TRBV20-1 were among them. By F measure, strong co-clustering occurred among samples prepared in the same batch. Significantly lower normalized Chao1 diversity was found in patients with multiple sclerosis relative to controls.

Germline V gene data show CDR1 as SGHRS and CDR2 as YFSETQ. This CDR3 spans 16 amino acids. Unique molecular identifiers had been added to the TCR beta cDNA libraries. The authors obtained roughly 550,000 cDNA molecules from approximately 1 to 10 million T cells. MiXCR, applied by TCRdb to the PCR reads, yields one record per CDR3 protein. The sample lists about 820,000 distinct CDR3 sequences, roughly 50% occurring once. Sequenced input: blood. The sequence derives from a girl aged 5-17 years with multiple sclerosis. The chain joins TRBV5-1 to TRBJ2-2, with 8 bases lining up with TRBD2. DNA of the CDR3: TGCGCCAGCAGCTCCTACGGAGCGGGAGTAACCGGGGAGCAGTTTTTT. Translating it yields CASSSYGAGVTGEQFF.